The next 30 T cell receptor beta chains were all read from a single sample in a study of T cell clonotyping in hematopoietic cell transplantation. Assay used: immunoSEQ multiplex PCR; TCRdb lists only in-frame clones, some missing. The profile covers 10,000 to 15,000 clones, with roughly 83% appearing a single time and 5.8% taken by the ten largest. The sequencing used PBMCs, collected 100 days after allogeneic stem cell transplant. All receptors derive from a female patient in her 40s who had an allogeneic stem cell transplant from a related donor, so T cells may come from the graft donor. Some clones in this sample may be carry-over from other donors' samples.

The rearrangement joins TRBV6-1 to TRBJ2-7; no clear D. Germline values: CDR1 MNHNS, CDR2 SASEGT. The CDR3 consists of 15 residues. Trimming took 3 bases from V and 0 from J, leaving 12 bases between them. CDR3 loop: CASSEVPSFSYEQYF. In DNA form, the CDR3 reads TGTGCCAGCAGTGAGGTCCCCTCTTTCTCCTACGAGCAGTACTTC.

V and J are TRBV9 and TRBJ1-1, with 10 bases aligning to TRBD1. In germline, CDR1 is SGDLS, CDR2 YYNGEE. The CDR3 loop spans 15 amino acids. The junction had 2 bases not matched to a gene; V was cut back by 2 bases and J by 1 base. The CDR3 bases are TGTGCCAGCAGCGTCGGGACAGGGGCGAACACTGAAGCTTTCTTT. This gives the protein CASSVGTGANTEAFF.

This chain joins TRBV21-1 and TRBJ1-1; the D call of TRBD1 is as the table states it, not checked on the DNA. TRBV21-1 is marked as a pseudogene. The CDR3 contains 15 residues. The DNA for the CDR3 is TGTGCCAGCAGCAACCGACAGGGCATGAACACTGAAGCTTTCTTT. This gives the protein CASSNRQGMNTEAFF.

The chain recombines TRBV2 with TRBJ2-3, with a weak D call TRBD2 (5 bases). There are 13 residues in the CDR3. V was cut by 3 bases and J by 4 bases, with 8 bases left in between. Germline V gene sequence: CDR1 SNHLY, CDR2 FYNNEI. The CDR3 is CASSDGISDTQYF. The CDR3, as DNA: TGTGCCAGCAGTGACGGGATCTCAGATACGCAGTATTTT.

The V and J genes are TRBV6-4 and TRBJ1-5; D is unclear. V lost 1 base and J lost 9, with 10 bases in between. Per germline, CDR1 MRHNA and CDR2 SNTAGT. This CDR3 region has 13 residues. The CDR3 DNA reads TGTGCCAGCAGTGACTTGGTCGGTGCGCCCCAGCATTTT. It encodes CASSDLVGAPQHF.

This clone was recorded once. The chain is built from TRBV5-1 and TRBJ2-3; 8 bases agree with TRBD2. Germline values: CDR1 SGHRS, CDR2 YFSETQ. The V gene end was trimmed by 2 bases and the J gene end by 3 bases; junction bases not matched to a gene: 5. CDR3 length: 15 residues. The CDR3 DNA sequence: TGCGCCAGCAGCTTCGGAGCGGGAGAAACAGATACGCAGTATTTT. Encoded protein: CASSFGAGETDTQYF.

The chain recombines TRBV28 with TRBJ2-7, with D tentatively TRBD2 (5 bases). V shed 7 bases and J shed 5 bases, with 12 bases lying between them. Germline V gene sequence: CDR1 MDHEN, CDR2 SYDVKM. The CDR3 contains 12 residues. This chain's CDR3 is CASTRVGNEQYF. DNA of the CDR3: TGTGCCAGCACGAGGGTAGGGAACGAGCAGTACTTC.

This rearrangement joins TRBV6-5 to TRBJ2-3; 7 positions match TRBD2. Trimming removed 5 bases from V and 6 bases from J; junction bases left unmatched: 11. Germline loops: CDR1 MNHEY, CDR2 SVGAGI. The CDR3 covers 15 residues. The CDR3 here is CASSSGTTPSDTQYF. The CDR3 DNA sequence: TGTGCCAGCAGTAGCGGGACCACCCCGTCGGATACGCAGTATTTT.

This clone was recorded once. The chain joins TRBV5-4 to TRBJ1-1, with no clear D. V gave up 4 bases and J gave up 2 bases, with 15 bases separating them. The CDR3 spans 15 residues. The germline CDR1 and CDR2 sequences are SGHNT and YYREEE (reference sequence). The CDR3 loop is CASSPRHEGNTEAFF. The CDR3 bases are TGTGCCAGCAGCCCCCGACACGAGGGTAACACTGAAGCTTTCTTT.

The CDR3, as DNA: TGTGCCAGCAATATGGGCGGGGTCACAGATACGCAGTATTTT. Translating it yields CASNMGGVTDTQYF. This sequence joins TRBV6-5 and TRBJ2-3; perhaps TRBD2 as D (6 bases). Per germline, CDR1 MNHEY and CDR2 SVGAGI. The V gene lost 7 bases and the J gene lost 2 bases, with 13 bases spanning the gap. CDR3 size: 14 residues.

The rearrangement links TRBV4-3 to TRBJ2-7, with 11 bases that match TRBD2. The CDR3 has 14 amino acids. J was trimmed by 12 bases and V by 1 base; bases with no gene match: 8. From germline, CDR1 is LGHNA and CDR2 YSLEER. The CDR3 region has the DNA TGCGCCAGCAGCCAAGGGGTTTCTAGCGGGAGGCCGTACTTC. It specifies CASSQGVSSGRPYF.

This chain links TRBV6-5 with TRBJ2-7; TRBD1 aligns across 9 bases. The CDR3 is 14 residues long. V was pared by 6 bases and J by 6 bases, with 9 bases of the junction left unmatched. Per the germline V gene, CDR1 is MNHEY and CDR2 is SVGAGI. As DNA, the CDR3 is TGTGCCAGCAGGGGACAGGGAGGTTTCCGCGAGCAGTACTTC. This sequence encodes CASRGQGGFREQYF.

This clone was seen a few times. J is TRBJ2-6 and V is TRBV9; no reliable D call. Trimming took off 3 bases at V and 0 bases at J, with 4 bases between the two ends. The CDR3 has 14 residues. Germline loops: CDR1 SGDLS, CDR2 YYNGEE. The CDR3 DNA reads as TGTGCCAGCAGCGGGGACTCTGGGGCCAACGTCCTGACTTTC. This sequence encodes CASSGDSGANVLTF.

V gene TRBV6-6 combines with J gene TRBJ2-7, with 9 bases matching TRBD2. The CDR3 sequence is 15 residues long. V lost 7 bases to trimming and J lost 3 bases; unmatched junction nucleotides: 10. The germline V gene has CDR1 MNHNY and CDR2 SVGAGI (reference sequence). The CDR3 here is CASIQGLTSGYEQYF. The CDR3 nucleotides are TGTGCCAGCATCCAAGGTCTGACTAGCGGCTACGAGCAGTACTTC.

The chain has TRBV28 and TRBJ1-4; D is unresolved. Germline loops: CDR1 MDHEN, CDR2 SYDVKM. Deletions cut 2 bases from V and 0 bases from J, with 7 bases between. This CDR3 has 15 amino acids. The CDR3 nucleotides read TGTGCCAGCAGTTTAGGCGGTGCAACTAATGAAAAACTGTTTTTT. It encodes CASSLGGATNEKLFF.

This clone was counted only a few times. This chain joins TRBV25-1 and TRBJ1-2; TRBD1 is a possible D gene (6 bases). Trimming took 3 bases from V and 5 from J, leaving 7 bases between them. Germline V gene lookup returns CDR1 MGHDK and CDR2 SYGVNS. This CDR3 has 12 amino acids. DNA for the CDR3: TGTGCCAGCAGTGATCAGGGGTATGGCTACACCTTC. Its translation is CASSDQGYGYTF.

This sequence joins TRBV19 and TRBJ1-2; TRBD1 might be the D (5 bases). Germline CDR1 is LNHDA and CDR2 is SQIVND (reference sequence). Trimming took 7 bases from V and 4 from J, leaving 10 bases between them. CDR3 length: 12 residues. CDR3 sequence (DNA): TGTGCCAGTACTGACAGCCCCTATGGCTACACCTTC. Translating it yields CASTDSPYGYTF.

The chain has TRBV6-4 and TRBJ2-2; possible D gene TRBD2, 5 bases. The CDR3 runs to 14 residues. Germline-derived CDR1 and CDR2 are MRHNA and SNTAGT. Trimming stripped 3 bases from V and 4 bases from J, with 9 bases between. CDR3 nucleotides: TGTGCCAGCAGTGATAAGGCGGGCACCGGGGAGCTGTTTTTT. Amino acids: CASSDKAGTGELFF.

The chain joins TRBV9 to TRBJ2-7; TRBD2 aligns across 8 bases. Germline values: CDR1 SGDLS, CDR2 YYNGEE. This CDR3 comprises 15 residues. V dropped 4 bases and J dropped 3; count of bases not matched to a gene: 9. CDR3 in DNA: TGTGCCAGCAGCCCCGATAGCGGGACCAGCTACGAGCAGTACTTC. This gives the protein CASSPDSGTSYEQYF.

The rearrangement links TRBV5-1 to TRBJ1-2, with 9 bases identical to TRBD1. The germline CDR1 and CDR2 sequences are SGHRS and YFSETQ. CDR3 length equals 14 residues. Losses at the gene ends were 5 bases for V and 2 bases for J; bases not matched to a gene: 4. CDR3 sequence reads: CASSEGQGNYGYTF. CDR3 sequence (DNA): TGCGCCAGCAGTGAAGGACAGGGGAACTATGGCTACACCTTC.

The rearrangement joins TRBV6-6 to TRBJ1-5; D uncertain. The length of the CDR3 is 15 residues. Trimming took off 6 bases at V and 2 bases at J, with 14 bases between the two ends. Germline V gene lookup returns CDR1 MNHNY and CDR2 SVGAGI (reference sequence). CDR3 loop: CASSQRGSGNQPQHF. The CDR3 DNA follows: TGTGCCAGCAGCCAACGGGGATCGGGCAATCAGCCCCAGCATTTT.

The J gene is TRBJ1-2, the V gene TRBV23-1; 9 bases are shared with TRBD1. TRBV23-1 is annotated as an ORF whose role is uncertain. This CDR3 region has 14 residues. V shed 4 bases, J shed 3 bases, and the junction held 3 bases outside the gene matches. The CDR3 region is CASSRRQGDYGYTF. CDR3 bases: TGCGCCAGCAGTCGTCGACAGGGGGACTATGGCTACACCTTC.

The chain couples TRBV25-1 to TRBJ1-3; D is perhaps TRBD1 (6 bases). CDR3 length: 14 amino acids. V lost 2 bases and J lost 4, with 9 bases in between. The V gene's germline CDR1 is MGHDK and CDR2 SYGVNS. The CDR3 DNA follows: TGTGCCAGCAGTGAACCGGGGGGCGGAAACACCATATATTTT. It encodes CASSEPGGGNTIYF.

V is TRBV6-4 and J is TRBJ1-5; D is undetermined. CDR1 is MRHNA, CDR2 SNTAGT, per germline. The ends were cut back, 4 bases at V and 3 bases at J, with 7 bases in the middle. The CDR3 spans 13 residues. The CDR3 loop reads CASSAGSNQPQHF. CDR3 DNA: TGTGCCAGCAGTGCGGGTTCCAATCAGCCCCAGCATTTT.

This chain connects TRBV6-1 to TRBJ1-1, with 7 positions matching TRBD1. Germline values: CDR1 MNHNS, CDR2 SASEGT. The CDR3 extends over 12 amino acids. V shed 10 bases, J shed 10 bases, and the junction held 12 bases outside the gene matches. CDR3 coding DNA: TGTGCCACCACAGGGACAGCCCAGGCAGCTTTCTTT. Encoded protein: CATTGTAQAAFF.

The CDR3 loop is CASSPPGAAGYNEQFF. Here the CDR3 DNA reads TGTGCCAGCAGCCCTCCCGGAGCGGCGGGGTACAATGAGCAGTTCTTC. V usage is TRBV2 and J usage is TRBJ2-1, with D maybe TRBD2 (6 bases). Germline V lookup: CDR1 SNHLY, CDR2 FYNNEI. There are 16 residues in the CDR3. V was shortened by 6 bases and J by 4 bases, with 19 bases between the two germline ends.

The chain links TRBV29-1 to TRBJ1-1; weak D call: TRBD1 (5 bases). Germline CDR1 is SQVTM and CDR2 is ANQGSEA. V shed 6 bases and J shed 4 bases, with 15 bases lying between them. The CDR3 has 13 residues. In nucleotides, the CDR3 is TGCAGCGTATCGACAGCGACGGGCACTGAAGCTTTCTTT. Translating gives CSVSTATGTEAFF.

CDR3 sequence (DNA): TGTGCCAGCAGTACGGGGTTCAACGAGCAGTACTTC. Its protein product is CASSTGFNEQYF. The V and J genes are TRBV6-5 and TRBJ2-7; tentatively, D is TRBD2 (5 bases). The CDR3 extends over 12 amino acids. The V gene's germline CDR1 is MNHEY and CDR2 SVGAGI. The V end lost 5 bases, the J end lost 5 bases, and 10 bases lay between the germline ends.

The genes are TRBV7-3 and TRBJ1-1; possibly TRBD1 for D (6 bases). Germline V gene lookup returns CDR1 SGHTA and CDR2 FQGTGA. The V end lost 1 base, the J end lost 4 bases, and 10 bases lay between the germline ends. CDR3 length equals 14 residues. For the CDR3, the DNA is TGTGCCAGCAGCTTAATGGGGGCTGGCACTGAAGCTTTCTTT. Protein product: CASSLMGAGTEAFF.

This chain connects TRBV5-4 to TRBJ1-2, with 7 bases that match TRBD1. Germline loops: CDR1 SGHNT, CDR2 YYREEE (reference sequence). The trim removed 4 bases at V and 8 bases at J, leaving 2 bases unmatched. This CDR3 spans 11 amino acids. As DNA, the CDR3 is TGTGCCAGCAGCGACAGGGTCGGCTACACCTTC. Translating gives CASSDRVGYTF.